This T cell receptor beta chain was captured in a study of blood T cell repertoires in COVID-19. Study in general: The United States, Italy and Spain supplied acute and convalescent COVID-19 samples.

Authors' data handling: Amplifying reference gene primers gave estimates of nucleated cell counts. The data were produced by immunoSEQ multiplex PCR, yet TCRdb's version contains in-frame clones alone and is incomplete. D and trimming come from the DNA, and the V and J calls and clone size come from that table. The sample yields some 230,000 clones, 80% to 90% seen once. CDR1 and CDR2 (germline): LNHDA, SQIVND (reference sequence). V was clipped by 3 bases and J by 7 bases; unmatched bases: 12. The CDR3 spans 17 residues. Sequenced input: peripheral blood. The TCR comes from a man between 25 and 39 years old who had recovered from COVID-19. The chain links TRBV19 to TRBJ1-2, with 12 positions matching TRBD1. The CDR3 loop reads CASSIPGTGGAYVGYTF. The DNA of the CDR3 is TGTGCCAGTAGTATCCCCGGGACAGGGGGCGCTTATGTTGGCTACACCTTC.